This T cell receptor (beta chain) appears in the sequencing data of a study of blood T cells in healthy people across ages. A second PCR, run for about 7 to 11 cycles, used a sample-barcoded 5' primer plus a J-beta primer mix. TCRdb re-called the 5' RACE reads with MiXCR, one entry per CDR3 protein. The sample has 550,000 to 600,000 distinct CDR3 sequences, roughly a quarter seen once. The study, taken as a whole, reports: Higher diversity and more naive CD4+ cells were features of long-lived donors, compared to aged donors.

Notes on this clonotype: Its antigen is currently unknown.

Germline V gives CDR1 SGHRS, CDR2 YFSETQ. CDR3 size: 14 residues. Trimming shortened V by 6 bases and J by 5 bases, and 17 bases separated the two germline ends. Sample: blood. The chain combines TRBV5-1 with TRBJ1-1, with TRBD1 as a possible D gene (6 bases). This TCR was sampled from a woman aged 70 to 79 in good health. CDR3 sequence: CASKAHGGPTEAFF. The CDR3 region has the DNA TGCGCCAGCAAGGCTCATGGGGGGCCTACTGAAGCTTTCTTT. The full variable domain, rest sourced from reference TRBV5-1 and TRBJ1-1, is KAGVTQTPRYLIKTRGQQVTLSCSPISGHRSVSWYQQTPGQGLQFLFEYFSETQRNKGNFPGRFSGRQFSNSRSEMNVSTLELGDSALYLCASKAHGGPTEAFFGQGTRLTVV.